The source of this TCR beta chain is a study of Graves' ophthalmopathy and Graves' hyperthyroidism. Across the whole study: Researchers obtained peripheral blood at initial diagnosis, before any treatment had begun. Points from the study as a whole: Distinction of ophthalmopathy from stable hyperthyroidism by a 13-signature model reached approximately 89% sensitivity and just under 84% specificity.

This clonotype appeared many times. Antigen unknown. RNA transcripts provided the template for amplifying TCR beta CDR3 regions. A first-round RT-PCR used HTBI primers, followed by a second-round multiplex PCR. From the multiplex PCR reads, TCRdb called clonotypes with MiXCR, one entry per CDR3 protein. The sample holds hundreds of thousands of distinct CDR3 sequences, roughly an eighth seen once. PBMCs were isolated by Ficoll-Paque density gradient centrifugation, using about 9.2 ml of fresh peripheral blood as the starting material. The TCR originated in a woman aged 25 to 39 with Graves' ophthalmopathy. The sample was blood.

The CDR3 spells CASSLDGASAQYF. The CDR3, as DNA: TGTGCCAGCAGTTTAGACGGGGCGTCGGCCCAGTACTTC. The chain combines TRBV12-3 or TRBV12-4 with TRBJ2-5, with D perhaps being TRBD1 or TRBD2 (5 bases each). Trimming took 1 base from V and 9 from J, leaving 12 bases between them. The CDR3 runs 13 residues.